What follows describes a single T cell receptor (beta chain). This sample is drawn from a study of blood T cell repertoires in COVID-19. As for the study in general: T cells, B-cell-depleted T cells, or PBMCs provided the cDNA or gDNA that served as material.

Generated by immunoSEQ multiplex PCR, the TCRdb table keeps only in-frame clones and is missing some. The sample has about 190,000 clones, 82% seen once; the top ten hold approximately 8%. This CDR3 contains 16 residues. The junction had 11 bases not matched to a gene; V was cut back by 4 bases and J by 7 bases. Germline CDR1 and CDR2: SGHVT and SQSDAQ. The sequencing sample was made of peripheral blood. The clonotype was recovered from a woman in her sixties with COVID-19, enrolled during active disease. The V gene is TRBV7-4, the J gene TRBJ1-5; TRBD1 matches 9 bases. The CDR3 loop reads CASSSPTTGGRQPQHF. The CDR3, as DNA: TGTGCCAGCAGCTCACCAACGACAGGGGGGCGGCAGCCCCAGCATTTT.